The T cell receptor (beta chain) under discussion was sequenced for a study of CD8 T cell repertoires and HIV-1 epitope variants. Study summary: T cells were stimulated with Twenty-five Gag and Nef peptides separately. Enriched T cells were co-cultured with equal numbers of autologous T cell-negative antigen-presenting cells.

Clones were sequenced by immunoSEQ multiplex PCR, and TCRdb holds only the in-frame ones, with some missing. Here the sample spans around 6,000 clones, about three quarters being singletons. Regarding this clone: Antigen unknown.

Broader study findings: Of roughly nine antigen-specific beta clonotypes, five to seven appeared to cross-react with escape variants.

The V gene end was trimmed by 2 bases and the J gene end by 6 bases; junction bases not matched to a gene: 8. There are 16 residues in the CDR3. In germline, CDR1 is SGHAT, CDR2 FQNNGV. Material for sequencing was cultured CD8+ T cells derived from PBMCs. The chain joins TRBV11-2 to TRBJ2-2; 8 positions match TRBD1. The receptor was derived from a male donor with HIV. The CDR3 loop is CASSLSGGKGSGELFF. The DNA for the CDR3 is TGTGCCAGCAGCTTATCAGGGGGCAAGGGATCCGGGGAGCTGTTTTTT.